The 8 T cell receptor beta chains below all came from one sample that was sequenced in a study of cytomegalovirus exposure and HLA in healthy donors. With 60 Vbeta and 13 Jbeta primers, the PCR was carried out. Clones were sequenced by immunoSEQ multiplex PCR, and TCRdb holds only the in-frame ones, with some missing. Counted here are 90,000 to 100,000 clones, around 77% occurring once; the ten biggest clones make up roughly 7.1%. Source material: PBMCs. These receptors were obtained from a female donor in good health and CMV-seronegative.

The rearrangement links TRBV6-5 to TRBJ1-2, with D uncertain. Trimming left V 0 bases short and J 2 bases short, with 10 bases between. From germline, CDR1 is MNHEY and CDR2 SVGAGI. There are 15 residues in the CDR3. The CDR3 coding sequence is TGTGCCAGCAGTTACTCGTCAGGCCGGAACTATGGCTACACCTTC. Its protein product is CASSYSSGRNYGYTF.

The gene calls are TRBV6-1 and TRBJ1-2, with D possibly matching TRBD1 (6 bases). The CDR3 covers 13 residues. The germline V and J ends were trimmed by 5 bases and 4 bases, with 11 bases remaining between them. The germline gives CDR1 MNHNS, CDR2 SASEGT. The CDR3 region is CASSSLDSYGYTF. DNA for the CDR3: TGTGCCAGCAGTTCACTGGACAGCTATGGCTACACCTTC.

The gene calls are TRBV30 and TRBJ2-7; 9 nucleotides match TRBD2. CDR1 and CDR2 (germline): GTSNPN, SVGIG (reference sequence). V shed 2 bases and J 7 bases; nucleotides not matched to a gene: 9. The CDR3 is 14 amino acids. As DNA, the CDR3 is TGTGCCTGGAGTCCGGGTAGCGGGAGTAAGGAGCAGTACTTC. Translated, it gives CAWSPGSGSKEQYF.

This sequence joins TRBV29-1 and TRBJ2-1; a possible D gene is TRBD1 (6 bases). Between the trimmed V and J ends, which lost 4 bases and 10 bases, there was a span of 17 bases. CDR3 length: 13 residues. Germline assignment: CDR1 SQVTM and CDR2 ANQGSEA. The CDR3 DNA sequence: TGCAGCGTTGGGCGAGGGGGTAAATGCGAGCAGTTCTTC. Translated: CSVGRGGKCEQFF.

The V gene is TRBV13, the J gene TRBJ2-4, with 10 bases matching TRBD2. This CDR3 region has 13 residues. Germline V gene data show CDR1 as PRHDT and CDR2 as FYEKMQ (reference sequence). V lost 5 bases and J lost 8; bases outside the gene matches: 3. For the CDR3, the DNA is TGTGCCAGCAGCGAGGGGACTAGCGACATTCAGTACTTC. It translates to CASSEGTSDIQYF.

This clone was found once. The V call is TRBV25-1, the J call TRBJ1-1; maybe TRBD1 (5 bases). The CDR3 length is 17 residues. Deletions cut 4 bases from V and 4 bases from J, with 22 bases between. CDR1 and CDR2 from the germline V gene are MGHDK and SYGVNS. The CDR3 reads CASSVPRPGRGSTEAFF. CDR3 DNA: TGTGCCAGCAGTGTCCCGCGCCCGGGGCGCGGGAGCACTGAAGCTTTCTTT.

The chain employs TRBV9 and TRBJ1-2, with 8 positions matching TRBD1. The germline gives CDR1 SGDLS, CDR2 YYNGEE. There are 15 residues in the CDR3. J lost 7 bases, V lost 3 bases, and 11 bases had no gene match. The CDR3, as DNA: TGTGCCAGCAGCGCGGTGACAGGGGAAGGTGGTGGCTACACCTTC. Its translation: CASSAVTGEGGGYTF.

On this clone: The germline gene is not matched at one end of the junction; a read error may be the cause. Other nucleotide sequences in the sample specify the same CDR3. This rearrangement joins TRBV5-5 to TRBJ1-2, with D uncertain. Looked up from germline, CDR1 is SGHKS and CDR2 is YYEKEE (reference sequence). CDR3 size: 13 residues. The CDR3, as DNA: TGTGCTAGCAGCTTGGGTAATAACTATGGCTACACCTTC. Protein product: CASSLGNNYGYTF.